What follows is one TCR beta chain and its context. This entry is derived from a study of blood T cell repertoires in COVID-19. Whole-study context: Researchers got acute and convalescent COVID-19 samples from the United States, Italy and Spain. Sources were T cells, B-cell-depleted T cells, or PBMCs; the material itself was cDNA or gDNA.

The authors' processing: Scientists estimated how many nucleated cells there were by amplifying reference gene primers. Libraries were prepared by immunoSEQ multiplex PCR; TCRdb keeps only in-frame clonotypes and omits some of them. V and J calls and clone size come straight from that table; D and trimming were deduced from the DNA. This sample has fewer than 85,000 clones, with about four fifths found just once. The V segment lost 2 bases and the J segment 5 bases; nucleotides outside the gene matches: 4. Looked up from germline, CDR1 is SGHNT and CDR2 is YYREEE (reference sequence). This CDR3 region has 14 residues.

The chain has TRBV5-4 and TRBJ2-7; 10 bases line up with TRBD1. The receptor's source is a human donor in a cohort sampled during active COVID-19. Sequencing was done on a sample of peripheral blood. CDR3 in amino acids: CASSFPGQGNEQYF. CDR3 coding DNA: TGTGCCAGCAGCTTCCCGGGACAGGGGAACGAGCAGTACTTC.